The TCR beta chain under discussion was sequenced for a study of shared clonotypes between healthy human individuals. Trimming left V 0 bases short and J 5 bases short, with 11 bases between. CDR1 and CDR2 from the germline V gene are LNHDA and SQIVND (reference sequence). CDR3 length: 15 residues. Every subset's genomic DNA went evenly onto several immunoSEQ plates. Using immunoSEQ multiplex PCR, the repertoire was profiled, and TCRdb retains in-frame clones only, with some absent. The sample lists 2 million to 2.5 million clones, around 90% occurring once. This TCR was sampled from a man aged 18 to 30 in good health. Some clones in this sample may be carry-over from other donors' samples. The source material was naive CD4+ T cells from PBMCs. Sample subset: CD45RA+ positively selected. The V and J genes are TRBV19 and TRBJ1-5; D may be TRBD1 (6 bases). CDR3 amino acids: CASSIDPGAHQPQHF. The DNA of the CDR3 is TGTGCCAGTAGTATAGATCCGGGGGCGCATCAGCCCCAGCATTTT.